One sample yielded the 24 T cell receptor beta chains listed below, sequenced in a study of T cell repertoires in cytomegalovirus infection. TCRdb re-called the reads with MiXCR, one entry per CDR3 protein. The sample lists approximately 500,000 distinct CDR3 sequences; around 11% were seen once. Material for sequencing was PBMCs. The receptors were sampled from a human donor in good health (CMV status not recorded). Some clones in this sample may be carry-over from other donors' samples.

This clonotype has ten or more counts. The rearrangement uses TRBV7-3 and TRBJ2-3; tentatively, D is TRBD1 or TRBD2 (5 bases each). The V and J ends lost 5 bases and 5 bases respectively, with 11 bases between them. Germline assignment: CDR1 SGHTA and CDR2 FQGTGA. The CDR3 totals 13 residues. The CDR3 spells CASSTGGGDTQYF. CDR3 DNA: TGTGCCAGCAGCACCGGTGGGGGAGATACGCAGTATTTT.

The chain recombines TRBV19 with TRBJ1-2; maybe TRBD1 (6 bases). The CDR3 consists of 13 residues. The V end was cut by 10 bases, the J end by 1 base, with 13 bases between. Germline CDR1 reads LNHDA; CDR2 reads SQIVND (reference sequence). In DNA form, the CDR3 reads TGTGCCACCGGCAGACAGGTTAACTATGGCTACACCTTC. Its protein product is CATGRQVNYGYTF. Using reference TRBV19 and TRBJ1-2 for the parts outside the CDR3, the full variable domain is DGGITQSPKYLFRKEGQNVTLSCEQNLNHDAMYWYRQDPGQGLRLIYYSQIVNDFQKGDIAEGYSVSREKKESFPLTVTSAQKNPTAFYLCATGRQVNYGYTFGSGTRLTVV.

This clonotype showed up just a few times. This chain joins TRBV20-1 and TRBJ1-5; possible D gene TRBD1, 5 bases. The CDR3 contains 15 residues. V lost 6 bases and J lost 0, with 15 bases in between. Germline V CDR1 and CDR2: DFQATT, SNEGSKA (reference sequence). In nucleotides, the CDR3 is TGCAGTGCCTCTTCAGGGACTAGTAGCAATCAGCCCCAGCATTTT. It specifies CSASSGTSSNQPQHF.

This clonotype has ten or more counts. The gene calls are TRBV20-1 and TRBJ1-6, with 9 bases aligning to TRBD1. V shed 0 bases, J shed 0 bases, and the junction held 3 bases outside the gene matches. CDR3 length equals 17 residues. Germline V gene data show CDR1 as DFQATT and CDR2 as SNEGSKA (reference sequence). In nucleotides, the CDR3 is TGCAGTGCTAGAGATAGGGGACAGGGCTCCTATAATTCACCCCTCCACTTT. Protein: CSARDRGQGSYNSPLHF.

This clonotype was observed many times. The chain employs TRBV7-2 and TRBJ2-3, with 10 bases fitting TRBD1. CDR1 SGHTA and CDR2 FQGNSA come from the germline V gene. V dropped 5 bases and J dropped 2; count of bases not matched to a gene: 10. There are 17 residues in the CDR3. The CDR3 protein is CASSAGQGITSTDTQYF. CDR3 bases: TGTGCCAGCAGCGCGGGACAGGGGATAACTTCCACAGATACGCAGTATTTT.

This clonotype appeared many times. Here the CDR3 reads CASGFWRDSNQPQHF. CDR3 in DNA: TGTGCTAGTGGTTTCTGGAGGGATAGCAATCAGCCCCAGCATTTT. The V gene is TRBV12-5, the J gene TRBJ1-5; D unclear. With 3 bases removed from V and 0 bases from J, the gap between germline ends came to 9 bases. The germline CDR1 and CDR2 sequences are LGHNT and FRNRAP. This CDR3 is 15 amino acids long.

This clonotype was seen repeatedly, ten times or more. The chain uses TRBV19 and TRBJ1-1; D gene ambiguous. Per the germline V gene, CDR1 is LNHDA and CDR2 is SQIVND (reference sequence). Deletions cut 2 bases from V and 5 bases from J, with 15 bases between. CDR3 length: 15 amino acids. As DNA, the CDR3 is TGTGCCAGTAGTATAATAACGAGGATGGAGACTGAAGCTTTCTTT. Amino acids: CASSIITRMETEAFF.

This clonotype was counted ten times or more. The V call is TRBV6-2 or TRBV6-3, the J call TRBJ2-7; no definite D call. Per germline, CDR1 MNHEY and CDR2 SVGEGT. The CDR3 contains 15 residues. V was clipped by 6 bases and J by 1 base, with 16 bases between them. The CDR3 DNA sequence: TGTGCCAGCAGCTCCCTCTTTGGTGGTTCCTACGAGCAGTACTTC. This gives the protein CASSSLFGGSYEQYF.

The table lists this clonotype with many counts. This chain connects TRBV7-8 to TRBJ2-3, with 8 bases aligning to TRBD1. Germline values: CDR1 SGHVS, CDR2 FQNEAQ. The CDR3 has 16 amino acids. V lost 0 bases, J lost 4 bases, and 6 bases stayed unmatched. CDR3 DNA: TGTGCCAGCAGCTTAGCAGACAGGGGAACGGCAGATACGCAGTATTTT. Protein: CASSLADRGTADTQYF.

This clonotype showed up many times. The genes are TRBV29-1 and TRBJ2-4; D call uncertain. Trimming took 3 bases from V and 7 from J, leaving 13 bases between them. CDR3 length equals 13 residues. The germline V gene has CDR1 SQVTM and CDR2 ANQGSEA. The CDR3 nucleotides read TGCAGCGTTGAGGATGGGATAGGGAACATTCAGTACTTC. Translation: CSVEDGIGNIQYF.

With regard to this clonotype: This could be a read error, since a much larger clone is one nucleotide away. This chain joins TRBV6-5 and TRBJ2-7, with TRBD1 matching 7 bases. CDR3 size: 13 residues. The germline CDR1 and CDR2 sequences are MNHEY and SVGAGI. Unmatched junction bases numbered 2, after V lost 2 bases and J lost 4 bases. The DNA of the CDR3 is TGTGCCAGCAGTTACCAGACAGGGTACGAGCAGTACTTC. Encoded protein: CASSYQTGYEQYF.

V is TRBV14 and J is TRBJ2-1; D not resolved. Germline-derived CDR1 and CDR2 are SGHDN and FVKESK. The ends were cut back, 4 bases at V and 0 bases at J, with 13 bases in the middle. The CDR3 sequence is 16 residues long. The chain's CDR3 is CASSRLLDASYNEQFF. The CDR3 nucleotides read TGTGCCAGCAGCCGACTGCTGGACGCCTCCTACAATGAGCAGTTCTTC.

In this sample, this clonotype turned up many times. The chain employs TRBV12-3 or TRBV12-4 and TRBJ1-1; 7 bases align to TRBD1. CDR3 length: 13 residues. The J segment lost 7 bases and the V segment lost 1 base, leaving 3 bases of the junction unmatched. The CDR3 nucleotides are TGTGCCAGCAGTTTAGTAGGGGGCAATGAAGCTTTCTTT. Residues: CASSLVGGNEAFF.

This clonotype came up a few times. CDR3 loop: CATGGTDETQYF. The CDR3 DNA is TGTGCCACGGGGGGGACGGATGAGACCCAGTACTTC. The chain is built from TRBV24-1 and TRBJ2-5; the match to TRBD2 covers 7 bases. There are 12 residues in the CDR3. Germline V gives CDR1 KGHDR, CDR2 SFDVKD. The ends lost 10 bases at V and 5 bases at J; junction bases unmatched: 6.

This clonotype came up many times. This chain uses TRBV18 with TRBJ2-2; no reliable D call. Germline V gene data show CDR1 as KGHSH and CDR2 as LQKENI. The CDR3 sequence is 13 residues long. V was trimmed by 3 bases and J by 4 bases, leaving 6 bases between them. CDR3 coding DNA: TGTGCCAGCTCACCTCAGAGCACCGGGGAGCTGTTTTTT. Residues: CASSPQSTGELFF. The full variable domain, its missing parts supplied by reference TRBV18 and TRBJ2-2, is NAGVMQNPRHLVRRRGQEARLRCSPMKGHSHVYWYRQLPEEGLKFMVYLQKENIIDESGMPKERFSAEFPKEGPSILRIQQVVRGDSAAYFCASSPQSTGELFFGEGSRLTVL.

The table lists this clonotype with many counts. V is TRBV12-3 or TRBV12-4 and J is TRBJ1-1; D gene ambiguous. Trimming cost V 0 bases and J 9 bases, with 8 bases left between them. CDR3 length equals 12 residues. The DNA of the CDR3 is TGTGCCAGCAGTTTAGCGGGTTTCCAAGCTTTCTTT. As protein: CASSLAGFQAFF.

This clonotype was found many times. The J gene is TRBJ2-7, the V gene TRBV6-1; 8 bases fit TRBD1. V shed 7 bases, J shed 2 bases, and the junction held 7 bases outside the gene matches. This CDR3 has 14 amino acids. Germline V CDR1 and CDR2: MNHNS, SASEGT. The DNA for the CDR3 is TGTGCCAGCAATCTCCGGGACAGGCCCTACGAGCAGTACTTC. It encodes CASNLRDRPYEQYF.

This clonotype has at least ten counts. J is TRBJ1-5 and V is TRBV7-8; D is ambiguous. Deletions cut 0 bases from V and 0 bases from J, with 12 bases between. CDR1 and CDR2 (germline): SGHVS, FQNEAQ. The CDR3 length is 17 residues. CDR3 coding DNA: TGTGCCAGCAGCTTAGCGCGTGGCATGAATAGCAATCAGCCCCAGCATTTT. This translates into CASSLARGMNSNQPQHF.

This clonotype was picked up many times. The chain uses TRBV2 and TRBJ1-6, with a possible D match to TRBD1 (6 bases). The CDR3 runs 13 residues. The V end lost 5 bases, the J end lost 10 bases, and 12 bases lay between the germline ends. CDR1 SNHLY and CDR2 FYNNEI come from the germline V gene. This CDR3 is CASSKGVGSPLHF. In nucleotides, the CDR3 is TGTGCCAGCAGTAAGGGGGTGGGCTCACCCCTCCACTTT. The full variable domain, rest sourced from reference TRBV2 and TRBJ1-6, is EPEVTQTPSHQVTQMGQEVILRCVPISNHLYFYWYRQILGQKVEFLVSFYNNEISEKSEIFDDQFSVERPDGSNFTLKIRSTKLEDSAMYFCASSKGVGSPLHFGNGTRLTVT.

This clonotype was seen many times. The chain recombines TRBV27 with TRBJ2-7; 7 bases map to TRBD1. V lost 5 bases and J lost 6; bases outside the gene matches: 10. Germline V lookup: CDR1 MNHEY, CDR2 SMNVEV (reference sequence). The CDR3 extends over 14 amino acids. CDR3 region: CASSLRTGSSEQYF. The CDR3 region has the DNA TGTGCCAGCAGTCTCCGGACAGGCTCGAGCGAGCAGTACTTC.

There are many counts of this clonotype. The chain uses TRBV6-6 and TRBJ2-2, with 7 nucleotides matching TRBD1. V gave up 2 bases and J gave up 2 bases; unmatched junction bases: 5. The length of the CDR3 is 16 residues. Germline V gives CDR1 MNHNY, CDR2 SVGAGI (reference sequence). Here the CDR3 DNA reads TGTGCCAGCAGTTACACAGGGGAAGTTAACACCGGGGAGCTGTTTTTT. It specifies CASSYTGEVNTGELFF.

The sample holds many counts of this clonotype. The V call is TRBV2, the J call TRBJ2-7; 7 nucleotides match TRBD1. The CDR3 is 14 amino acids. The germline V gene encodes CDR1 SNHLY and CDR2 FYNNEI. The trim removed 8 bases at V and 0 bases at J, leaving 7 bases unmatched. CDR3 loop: CASLTGSSSYEQYF. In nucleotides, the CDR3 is TGTGCCAGCCTGACAGGGTCCAGCTCCTACGAGCAGTACTTC.

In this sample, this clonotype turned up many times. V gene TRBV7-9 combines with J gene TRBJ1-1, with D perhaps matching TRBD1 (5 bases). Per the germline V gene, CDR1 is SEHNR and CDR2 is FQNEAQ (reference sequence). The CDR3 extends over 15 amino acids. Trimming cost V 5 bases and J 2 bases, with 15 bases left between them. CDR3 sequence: CASSPTGGSNTEAFF. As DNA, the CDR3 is TGTGCCAGCAGCCCCACCGGGGGGTCAAACACTGAAGCTTTCTTT.

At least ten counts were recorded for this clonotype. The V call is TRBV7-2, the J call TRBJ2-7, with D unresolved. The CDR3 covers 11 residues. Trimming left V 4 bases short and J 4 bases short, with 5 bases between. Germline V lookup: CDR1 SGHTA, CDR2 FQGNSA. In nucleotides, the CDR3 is TGTGCCAGCAGCTCCCTGTACGAGCAGTACTTC. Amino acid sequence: CASSSLYEQYF.